This entry is about one T cell receptor beta chain. Use of 60 Vbeta and 13 Jbeta primers characterized the PCR. Libraries were prepared by immunoSEQ multiplex PCR; TCRdb keeps only in-frame clonotypes and omits some of them. The data hold some 120,000 clones, with 75% to 85% observed a single time. This specimen comes from a study of cytomegalovirus exposure and HLA in healthy donors. Trimming stripped 4 bases from V and 3 bases from J, with 16 bases between. Germline V gene data show CDR1 as SGHRS and CDR2 as YFSETQ. This CDR3 spans 15 amino acids. Input material: PBMCs. This clonotype was obtained from a middle-aged man in good health and CMV-seronegative. This chain joins TRBV5-1 and TRBJ2-5; a weak D match, TRBD1 (6 bases). CDR3 coding DNA: TGCGCCAGCAGCCCCACGACAGGTTTTAAAGAGACCCAGTACTTC. Its protein product is CASSPTTGFKETQYF. Full variable domain (missing parts from reference TRBV5-1 and TRBJ2-5): KAGVTQTPRYLIKTRGQQVTLSCSPISGHRSVSWYQQTPGQGLQFLFEYFSETQRNKGNFPGRFSGRQFSNSRSEMNVSTLELGDSALYLCASSPTTGFKETQYFGPGTRLLVL.